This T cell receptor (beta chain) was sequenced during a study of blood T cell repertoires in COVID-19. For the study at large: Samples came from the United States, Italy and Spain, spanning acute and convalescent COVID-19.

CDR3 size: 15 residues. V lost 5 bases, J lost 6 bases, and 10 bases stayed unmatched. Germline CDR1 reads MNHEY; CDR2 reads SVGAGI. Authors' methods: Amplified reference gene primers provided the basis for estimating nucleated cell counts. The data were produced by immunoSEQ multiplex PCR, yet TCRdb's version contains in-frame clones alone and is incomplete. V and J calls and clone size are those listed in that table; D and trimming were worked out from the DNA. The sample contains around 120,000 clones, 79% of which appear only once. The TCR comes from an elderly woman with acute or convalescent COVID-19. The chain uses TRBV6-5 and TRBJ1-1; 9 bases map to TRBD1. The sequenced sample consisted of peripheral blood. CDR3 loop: CASSLEGTGSPEAFF. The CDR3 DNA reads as TGTGCCAGCAGTCTCGAAGGGACAGGGTCCCCTGAAGCTTTCTTT.